This T cell receptor beta chain appears in the sequencing data of a study of shared clonotypes between healthy human individuals. The study, taken as a whole, reports: Non-shared clonotypes displayed generation probabilities falling below those of clonotypes present in all four donors.

For this clone: The antigen is unknown.

J lost 1 base, V lost 3 bases, and 11 bases had no gene match. Per the germline V gene, CDR1 is LGHNA and CDR2 is YSLEER. The CDR3 loop spans 17 amino acids. Clones were sequenced by immunoSEQ multiplex PCR, and TCRdb holds only the in-frame ones, with some missing. Of 600,000 to 750,000 clones in the sample, 90% were seen once. The J gene is TRBJ2-5, the V gene TRBV4-3; TRBD1 aligns across 7 bases. The source material was memory CD8+ T cells from PBMCs. Subset here: CD45RO+ cells pooled with CCR7-negative TemRA cells. The source is a young man in good health. Some clones in this sample may be carry-over from other donors' samples. DNA of the CDR3: TGCGCCAGCAGCCAGGAACAGGGGCTATCCCTCCAAGAGACCCAGTACTTC. Protein: CASSQEQGLSLQETQYF.